This T cell receptor (beta chain) was obtained from a study of identical twins. V lost 5 bases and J lost 5, with 21 bases in between. Per the germline V gene, CDR1 is MNHEY and CDR2 is SMNVEV (reference sequence). This CDR3 has 17 residues. This clonotype came up a few times. Its specificity is unknown. Study results and limitations: Recombination models fit unrelated individuals' TCR alpha sharing but underestimated twins'. Insertions ran lower in abundant cord blood beta clonotypes, though not in memory repertoires. Twin-shared out-of-frame alpha sequences were enriched for low generation probability.

TCRdb recomputed calls from the 5' RACE reads with MiXCR, one row per CDR3 protein. This sample has hundreds of thousands of distinct CDR3 sequences; roughly an eighth occur once, and the top ten carry under 2%. These data were also reused for a study on yellow fever vaccine responses in identical twins.

The specimen sequenced was PBMCs. V gene TRBV27 combines with J gene TRBJ1-4; D might be TRBD1 (6 bases). This sequence was found in a woman younger than 30 in good health. CDR3 DNA: TGTGCCAGCAGTCGAACATCTCCGAACAGGGCCAATGAAAAACTGTTTTTT. Protein product: CASSRTSPNRANEKLFF.